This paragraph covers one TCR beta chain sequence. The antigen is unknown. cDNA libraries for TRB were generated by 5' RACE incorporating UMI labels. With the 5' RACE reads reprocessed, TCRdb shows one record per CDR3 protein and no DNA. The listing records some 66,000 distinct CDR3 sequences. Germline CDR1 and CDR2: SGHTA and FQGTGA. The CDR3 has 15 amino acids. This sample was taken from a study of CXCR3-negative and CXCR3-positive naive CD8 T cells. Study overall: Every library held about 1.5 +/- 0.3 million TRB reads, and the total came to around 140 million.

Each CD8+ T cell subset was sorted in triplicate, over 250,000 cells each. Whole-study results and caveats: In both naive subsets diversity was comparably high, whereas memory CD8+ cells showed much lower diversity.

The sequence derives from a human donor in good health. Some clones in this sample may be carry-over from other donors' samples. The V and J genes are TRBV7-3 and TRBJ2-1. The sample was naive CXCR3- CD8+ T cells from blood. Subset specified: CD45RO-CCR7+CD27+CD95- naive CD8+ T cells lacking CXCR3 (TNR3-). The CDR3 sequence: CASSLRGGSYNEQFF.